These 14 T cell receptor beta chains were sequenced from one sample in a study of control samples from healthy donors and cancer patients. Assay: immunoSEQ multiplex PCR; the TCRdb copy retains only in-frame clones and omits some. The data show about 130,000 clones, around 94% seen once. The specimen was PBMCs. Receptor source: a man between 60 and 70 years old with colorectal cancer.

The CDR3 sequence is CASRLQGVNTGELFF. The CDR3 DNA follows: TGTGCCAGCAGGTTACAGGGGGTAAACACCGGGGAGCTGTTTTTT. V and J are TRBV27 and TRBJ2-2, with 8 bases matching TRBD1. This CDR3 is 15 amino acids long. Germline CDR1 MNHEY, CDR2 SMNVEV (reference sequence). The ends lost 6 bases at V and 2 bases at J; junction bases unmatched: 5.

J is TRBJ2-4 and V is TRBV6-2 or TRBV6-3, with 10 bases fitting TRBD2. V dropped 4 bases and J dropped 3; count of bases not matched to a gene: 9. CDR1 and CDR2 (germline): MNHEY, SVGEGT. The CDR3 has 17 amino acids. DNA of the CDR3: TGTGCCAGCAGTTTAGATGGGACTAGCGCTTACAAAAACATTCAGTACTTC. As protein: CASSLDGTSAYKNIQYF.

This chain uses TRBV27 with TRBJ1-4; D is unresolved. The CDR3 is 15 residues long. CDR1 is MNHEY and CDR2 is SMNVEV in the germline V gene (reference sequence). The V end was cut by 0 bases, the J end by 7 bases, with 12 bases between. This chain's CDR3 is CASSLSGGFGEKLFF. The CDR3 region has the DNA TGTGCCAGCAGTTTATCGGGTGGGTTCGGTGAAAAACTGTTTTTT.

The genes are TRBV6-6 and TRBJ1-2; a possible D gene is TRBD1 (5 bases). Per the germline V gene, CDR1 is MNHNY and CDR2 is SVGAGI (reference sequence). The CDR3 has 14 residues. Trimming removed 6 bases from V and 6 bases from J, with 17 bases in between. The CDR3 DNA sequence: TGTGCCAGCAGCCCAGCGTTTACGGGGGATGGCTACACCTTC. It translates to CASSPAFTGDGYTF.

This chain joins TRBV3-1 (or the pseudogene TRBV3-2) and TRBJ2-7; D might be TRBD1 (6 bases). Germline V gene sequence: CDR1 LGHDT, CDR2 YNNKEL (reference sequence). The V gene lost 4 bases and the J gene lost 2 bases, with 6 bases spanning the gap. The CDR3 is 12 amino acids. CDR3 protein: CASSRTAYEQYF. In DNA form, the CDR3 reads TGTGCCAGCAGCCGGACAGCCTACGAGCAGTACTTC.

A single count supports this clone. The CDR3 sequence: CASSLGVAGATEQYF. The CDR3 coding sequence is TGTGCCAGCAGCTTGGGGGTAGCGGGGGCCACCGAGCAGTACTTC. The chain joins TRBV7-2 to TRBJ2-7, with 9 positions matching TRBD2. The CDR3 is 15 residues long. V lost 3 bases and J lost 6; bases outside the gene matches: 9. Looked up from germline, CDR1 is SGHTA and CDR2 is FQGNSA.

The gene calls are TRBV2 and TRBJ1-6, with D possibly TRBD1 on 6 matching bases. The V gene lost 2 bases and the J gene lost 7 bases, with 12 bases spanning the gap. CDR1 and CDR2 from the germline V gene are SNHLY and FYNNEI. CDR3 length equals 15 residues. The CDR3 loop reads CASSERGAFNSPLHF. In nucleotides, the CDR3 is TGTGCCAGCAGTGAAAGGGGGGCCTTCAATTCACCCCTCCACTTT.

The chain uses TRBV12-3 or TRBV12-4 and TRBJ1-1; D is undetermined. V gave up 3 bases and J gave up 0 bases, with 2 bases separating them. This CDR3 has 12 residues. The CDR3 loop is CASSFVNTEAFF. CDR3 coding DNA: TGTGCCAGCAGTTTTGTGAACACTGAAGCTTTCTTT.

The genes are TRBV4-1 and TRBJ1-1; maybe TRBD1 (5 bases). The CDR3 runs to 16 residues. Germline lookup yields CDR1 MGHRA and CDR2 YSYEKL. The V end lost 0 bases, the J end lost 0 bases, and 11 bases lay between the germline ends. CDR3 protein: CASSQEDRAMNTEAFF. The CDR3 DNA is TGCGCCAGCAGCCAAGAAGACAGAGCAATGAACACTGAAGCTTTCTTT.

This chain uses TRBV2 with TRBJ2-3, with D hard to call. This CDR3 contains 15 residues. CDR1 is SNHLY, CDR2 FYNNEI, per germline. The V end lost 7 bases, the J end lost 2 bases, and 16 bases lay between the germline ends. The DNA of the CDR3 is TGTGCCAGCAAGCCCCTGAGCTATAACACAGATACGCAGTATTTT. Its protein is CASKPLSYNTDTQYF.

The chain employs TRBV5-6 and TRBJ1-1; D is unclear. With 4 bases removed from V and 1 base from J, the gap between germline ends came to 11 bases. This CDR3 is 14 amino acids long. Per the germline V gene, CDR1 is SGHDT and CDR2 is YYEEEE. The CDR3 DNA reads as TGTGCCAGCAGCCGAGGACGGCCGAACACTGAAGCTTTCTTT. Residues: CASSRGRPNTEAFF.

This clone was observed once. The gene calls are TRBV2 and TRBJ1-2; D is perhaps TRBD1 (6 bases). V was clipped by 5 bases and J by 0 bases, with 13 bases between them. The germline CDR1 and CDR2 sequences are SNHLY and FYNNEI. The CDR3 runs to 15 residues. CDR3 sequence (DNA): TGTGCCAGCAGTATCACAGGGCTAGCTAACTATGGCTACACCTTC. Its protein is CASSITGLANYGYTF.

This chain joins TRBV27 and TRBJ1-2, with D perhaps TRBD1 (6 bases). The CDR3 is made up of 17 amino acids. The V gene's germline CDR1 is MNHEY and CDR2 SMNVEV (reference sequence). V was shortened by 4 bases and J by 0 bases, with 18 bases between the two germline ends. In nucleotides, the CDR3 is TGTGCCAGCAGTTCCGACCCAACAGGGAGGGCTAACTATGGCTACACCTTC. It is translated as CASSSDPTGRANYGYTF.

The rearrangement joins TRBV27 to TRBJ1-4; 12 bases are a match to TRBD1. Trimming cost V 0 bases and J 8 bases; bases outside gene matches: 10. Germline CDR1 and CDR2: MNHEY and SMNVEV (reference sequence). The CDR3 is 18 amino acids. The CDR3 sequence is CASSLSPGQGARGEKLFF. CDR3 in DNA: TGTGCCAGCAGTTTATCCCCGGGACAGGGGGCGCGAGGAGAAAAACTGTTTTTT.